Listed below are T cell receptor beta chains from one sample, sequenced in a study of cytomegalovirus exposure and HLA in healthy donors. Produced via immunoSEQ multiplex PCR; TCRdb's table is partial and in-frame only. The sample includes 93,000 or so clones, almost 80% of them seen just once. Material for sequencing was PBMCs. The receptors here all came from a man aged 50-60 years in good health and CMV-seropositive. The CDR3 runs from the conserved cysteine through the conserved F or W. A D gene is named only where the DNA matches it firmly. For some rows the clone size is stated as once, few or many, or as a class when expanded; others skip it.

size: NA; D: NA; V: TRBV18; J: TRBJ2-2; DNA: TGTGCCAGCTCACCAACAACGAACACCGGGGAGCTGTTTTTT; CDR3: CASSPTTNTGELFF
size: NA; D: NA; V: TRBV7-2; J: TRBJ2-3; DNA: TGTGCCAGCAGCATTATCGGTTCCCTCACAGATACGCAGTATTTT; CDR3: CASSIIGSLTDTQYF
size: NA; D: NA; V: TRBV5-1; J: TRBJ2-1; DNA: TGCGCCAGCAGCCCCCGGGGAGGCGGGATCAATGAGCAGTTCTTC; CDR3: CASSPRGGGINEQFF
size: few; D: NA; V: TRBV27; J: TRBJ2-7; DNA: TGTGCCAGCAGACGAGGGGGGGGTGACGAGCAGTACTTC; CDR3: CASRRGGGDEQYF
size: NA; D: TRBD1; V: TRBV28; J: TRBJ2-1; DNA: TGTGCCAGCATCAGACAGGGTCAGGACAATGAGCAGTTCTTC; CDR3: CASIRQGQDNEQFF
size: NA; D: NA; V: TRBV5-6; J: TRBJ2-5; DNA: TGTGCCAGCACCCCCTGGGCCGCCCAGACCCAGTACTTC; CDR3: CASTPWAAQTQYF
size: NA; D: NA; V: TRBV28; J: TRBJ2-3; DNA: TGTGCCAGCAACAGAGCGGTAGCTTGGGGAGATACGCAGTATTTT; CDR3: CASNRAVAWGDTQYF
size: once; D: TRBD2; V: TRBV7-2; J: TRBJ2-3; DNA: TGTGCCAGCAGCTTAGGAGCGGGAGGGCGGACAGATACGCAGTATTTT; CDR3: CASSLGAGGRTDTQYF
size: NA; D: NA; V: TRBV27; J: TRBJ1-5; DNA: TGTGCCAGCAGTTTTGGGCCCAATCAGCCCCAGCATTTT; CDR3: CASSFGPNQPQHF
size: NA; D: TRBD1; V: TRBV10-3; J: TRBJ1-3; DNA: TGTGCCATCAGACTACAGGGGTCTGGAAACACCATATATTTT; CDR3: CAIRLQGSGNTIYF
size: NA; D: TRBD2; V: TRBV7-3; J: TRBJ2-1; DNA: TGTGCCAGCAGCCGGCGGGAGTCTACCTACAATGAGCAGTTCTTC; CDR3: CASSRRESTYNEQFF
size: NA; D: TRBD1; V: TRBV19; J: TRBJ2-7; DNA: TGTGCCAGTACCACAGGGGCCGGACCCTACGAGCAGTACTTC; CDR3: CASTTGAGPYEQYF
size: NA; D: TRBD2; V: TRBV7-8; J: TRBJ2-7; DNA: TGTGCCAGCAGCCAAGGAGATAGCGGGGTTGCCGGCTACGAGCAGTACTTC; CDR3: CASSQGDSGVAGYEQYF
size: NA; D: NA; V: TRBV11-2; J: TRBJ2-1; DNA: TGTGCCAGCAGCTTATCGGGTTTCTATGAGCAGTTCTTC; CDR3: CASSLSGFYEQFF
size: once; D: TRBD1; V: TRBV6-1; J: TRBJ2-7; DNA: TGTGCCAGCAGTGAGGGGGCGACAGGGTTTAAGGTCTACGAGCAGTACTTC; CDR3: CASSEGATGFKVYEQYF
size: NA; D: NA; V: TRBV5-8; J: TRBJ2-1; DNA: TGTGCCAGCAGCTCCTGGGGTGGGAGATCTCCCAATGAGCAGTTCTTC; CDR3: CASSSWGGRSPNEQFF
size: NA; D: TRBD1; V: TRBV6-5; J: TRBJ1-5; DNA: TGTGCCAGCAGTACTACAGGGGTCCATCAGCCCCAGCATTTT; CDR3: CASSTTGVHQPQHF
size: NA; D: NA; V: TRBV5-1; J: TRBJ2-5; DNA: TGCGCCAGCTCCCCGTCCTCGGGGGAGACCCAGTACTTC; CDR3: CASSPSSGETQYF
size: few; D: TRBD1; V: TRBV6-6; J: TRBJ2-7; DNA: TGTGCCAGCAGTAAACCGGGACAGGGTGCCTACGAGCAGTACTTC; CDR3: CASSKPGQGAYEQYF
size: NA; D: TRBD2; V: TRBV10-2; J: TRBJ2-7; DNA: TGCGCCAGCTCAAAACGGGGACTAGCGGGAGATTTGGCTATCTTC; CDR3: CASSKRGLAGDLAIF
size: NA; D: NA; V: TRBV25-1; J: TRBJ2-2; DNA: TGTGCCAGCAAAGGGGATAACACCGGGGAGCTGTTTTTT; CDR3: CASKGDNTGELFF
size: NA; D: TRBD2; V: TRBV6-1; J: TRBJ2-7; DNA: TGTGCCAGCAGTACCAGTCCCGGGACTAGCGACGAGCAGTACTTC; CDR3: CASSTSPGTSDEQYF
size: NA; D: TRBD2; V: TRBV5-4; J: TRBJ2-5; DNA: TGTGCCAGCAGCTTGGGGCTAGCGGGAGCCTTGGAGACCCAGTACTTC; CDR3: CASSLGLAGALETQYF
size: NA; D: NA; V: TRBV11-1; J: TRBJ2-7; DNA: TGTGCCAGCAGCTTGTCGGGCTACGAGCAGTACTTC; CDR3: CASSLSGYEQYF
size: NA; D: NA; V: TRBV5-5; J: TRBJ2-7; DNA: TGTGCCAGCAGCTTCCAATTCCCGCAGGGTCCGGCGGTGTACGAGCAGTACTTC; CDR3: CASSFQFPQGPAVYEQYF
size: NA; D: NA; V: TRBV30; J: TRBJ1-4; DNA: TGTGCCTGGAGTGTACAGAAGACCCCTAATGAAAAACTGTTTTTT; CDR3: CAWSVQKTPNEKLFF
size: NA; D: TRBD2; V: TRBV27; J: TRBJ2-7; DNA: TGTGCCAGCAGAAGACTAGCGGGAGGCTCCTACGAGCAGTACTTC; CDR3: CASRRLAGGSYEQYF
size: once; D: TRBD1; V: TRBV5-1; J: TRBJ1-4; DNA: TGCGCCAGCAGCCCGGGGGACAGGGGGCGTGAAAAACTGTTTTTT; CDR3: CASSPGDRGREKLFF
size: NA; D: TRBD1; V: TRBV5-1; J: TRBJ2-5; DNA: TGCGCCAGCAGCTTCGACAGGGGCGGGGAGACCCAGTACTTC; CDR3: CASSFDRGGETQYF
size: NA; D: TRBD2; V: TRBV7-2; J: TRBJ2-2; DNA: TGTGCCAGCAGCCCAGCAGGACTAGCGGGAGGTACCGGGGAGCTGTTTTTT; CDR3: CASSPAGLAGGTGELFF
size: NA; D: NA; V: TRBV27; J: TRBJ2-1; DNA: TGTGCCAGCAGTTTCTCACCCAGGTACAATGAGCAGTTCTTC; CDR3: CASSFSPRYNEQFF
size: once; D: NA; V: TRBV28; J: TRBJ2-1; DNA: TGTGCCAGCAGTCGGGGGCAGGGGGGCCCCCGGATGAATGAGCAGTTCTTC; CDR3: CASSRGQGGPRMNEQFF
size: NA; D: TRBD2; V: TRBV18; J: TRBJ2-3; DNA: TGTGCCAGCTCACCGTTCTCGAAGCGGGAGGTAGATACGCAGTATTTT; CDR3: CASSPFSKREVDTQYF
size: NA; D: TRBD1; V: TRBV5-5; J: TRBJ2-7; DNA: TGTGCCAGCAGCTCCGGGACAGGGGCGTACGAGCAGTACTTC; CDR3: CASSSGTGAYEQYF
size: NA; D: TRBD1; V: TRBV30; J: TRBJ1-4; DNA: TGTGCCTGGAGGAAACGGGACAGGGATTCTGAAAAACTGTTTTTT; CDR3: CAWRKRDRDSEKLFF
size: few; D: NA; V: TRBV6-5; J: TRBJ2-7; DNA: TGTGCCAGCAGTGAGGTCGGACATTCTGGCGAGCAGTACTTC; CDR3: CASSEVGHSGEQYF
size: NA; D: NA; V: TRBV27; J: TRBJ2-7; DNA: TGTGCCAGCAGCGTATCAGCGTGGCTAGCAGATTACGAGCAGTACTTC; CDR3: CASSVSAWLADYEQYF
size: NA; D: TRBD2; V: TRBV5-1; J: TRBJ2-5; DNA: TGCGCCAGCAGCTTGGTCGGGGGGGCTTTCCAAGAGACCCAGTACTTC; CDR3: CASSLVGGAFQETQYF
size: NA; D: NA; V: TRBV5-1; J: TRBJ2-2; DNA: TGCGCCAGCAGCTTGGGTAGCGGAAGGAACACCGGGGAGCTGTTTTTT; CDR3: CASSLGSGRNTGELFF
size: NA; D: TRBD1; V: TRBV6-4; J: TRBJ1-1; DNA: TGTGCCAGCAGTGACCCGGGACAGGGGGACCCCCGTGAAGCTTTCTTT; CDR3: CASSDPGQGDPREAFF